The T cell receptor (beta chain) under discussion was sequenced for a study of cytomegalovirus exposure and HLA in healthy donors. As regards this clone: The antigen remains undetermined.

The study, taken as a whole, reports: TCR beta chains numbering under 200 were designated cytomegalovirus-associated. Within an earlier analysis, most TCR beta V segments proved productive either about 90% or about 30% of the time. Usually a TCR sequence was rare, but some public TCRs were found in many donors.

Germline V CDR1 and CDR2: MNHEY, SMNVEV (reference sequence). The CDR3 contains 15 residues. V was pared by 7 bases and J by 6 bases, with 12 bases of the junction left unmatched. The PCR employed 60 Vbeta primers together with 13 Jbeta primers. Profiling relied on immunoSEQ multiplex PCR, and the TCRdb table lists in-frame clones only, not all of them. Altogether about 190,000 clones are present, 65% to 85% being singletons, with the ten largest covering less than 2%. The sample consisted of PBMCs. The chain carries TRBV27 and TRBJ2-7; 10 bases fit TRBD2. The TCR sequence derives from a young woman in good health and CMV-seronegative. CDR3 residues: CASTQTLAGAVEQYF. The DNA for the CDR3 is TGTGCCAGCACTCAGACCCTAGCGGGAGCTGTCGAGCAGTACTTC.